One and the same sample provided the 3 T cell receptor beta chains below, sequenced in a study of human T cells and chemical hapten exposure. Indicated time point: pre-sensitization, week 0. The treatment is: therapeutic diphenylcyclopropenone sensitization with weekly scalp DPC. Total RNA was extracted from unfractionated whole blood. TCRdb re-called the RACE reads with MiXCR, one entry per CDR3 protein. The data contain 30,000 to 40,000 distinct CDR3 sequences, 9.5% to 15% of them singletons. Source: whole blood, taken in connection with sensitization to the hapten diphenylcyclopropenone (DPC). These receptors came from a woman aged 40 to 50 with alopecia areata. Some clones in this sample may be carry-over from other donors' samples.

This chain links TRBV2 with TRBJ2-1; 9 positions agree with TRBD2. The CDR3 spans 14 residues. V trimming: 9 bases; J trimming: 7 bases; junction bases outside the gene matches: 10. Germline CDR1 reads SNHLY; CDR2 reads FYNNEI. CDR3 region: CASKPGLAGNEQFF. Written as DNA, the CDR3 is TGTGCCAGTAAACCGGGACTAGCAGGGAATGAGCAGTTCTTC.

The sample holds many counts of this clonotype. The CDR3 region has the DNA TGTGCCACCAGCAGAGATCTAGGGATTTCCTCCTACGAGCAGTACTTC. Residues: CATSRDLGISSYEQYF. This chain uses TRBV15 with TRBJ2-7; D not certain. The germline gives CDR1 LNHNV, CDR2 YYDKDF (reference sequence). V was pared by 0 bases and J by 0 bases, with 12 bases between. This CDR3 comprises 16 residues.

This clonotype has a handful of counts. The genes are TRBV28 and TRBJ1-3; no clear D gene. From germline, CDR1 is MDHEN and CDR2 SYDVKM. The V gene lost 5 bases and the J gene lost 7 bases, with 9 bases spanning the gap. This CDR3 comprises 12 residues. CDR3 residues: CASSPRANTIYF. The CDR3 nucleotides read TGTGCCAGCAGTCCGCGGGCGAACACCATATATTTT.